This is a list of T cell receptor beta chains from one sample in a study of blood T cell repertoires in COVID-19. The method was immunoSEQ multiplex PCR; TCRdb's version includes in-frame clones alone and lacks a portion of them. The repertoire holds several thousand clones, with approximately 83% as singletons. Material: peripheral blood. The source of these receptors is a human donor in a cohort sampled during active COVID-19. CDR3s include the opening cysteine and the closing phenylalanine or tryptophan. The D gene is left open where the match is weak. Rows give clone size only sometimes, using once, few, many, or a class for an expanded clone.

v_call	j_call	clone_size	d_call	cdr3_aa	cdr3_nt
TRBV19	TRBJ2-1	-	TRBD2	CASIRTSGSYNEQFF	TGTGCCAGTATAAGGACTAGCGGGTCCTACAATGAGCAGTTCTTC
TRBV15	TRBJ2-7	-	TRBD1	CATSRNRENRGEQYF	TGTGCCACTAGCCGTAACAGGGAAAACAGGGGCGAGCAGTACTTC
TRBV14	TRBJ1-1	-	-	CASSQVRGMNTEAFF	TGTGCCAGCAGCCAAGTGAGGGGGATGAACACTGAAGCTTTCTTT
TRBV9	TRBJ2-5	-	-	CASSVGGHEETQYF	TGTGCCAGCAGCGTAGGTGGCCATGAAGAGACCCAGTACTTC
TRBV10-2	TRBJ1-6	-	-	CASSEGAGSPLHF	TGCGCCAGCAGTGAGGGGGCTGGTTCACCCCTCCACTTT
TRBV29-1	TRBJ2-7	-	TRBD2	CSVEWASGPSYEQYF	TGCAGCGTTGAATGGGCTAGCGGGCCTTCCTACGAGCAGTACTTC
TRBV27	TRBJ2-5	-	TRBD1	CASSRTGSETQYF	TGTGCCAGCAGTCGGACAGGGAGCGAGACCCAGTACTTC
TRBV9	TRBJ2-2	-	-	CASSVAGSTGELFF	TGTGCCAGCAGCGTAGCGGGATCCACCGGGGAGCTGTTTTTT
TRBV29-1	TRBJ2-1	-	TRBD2	CSEELAGVGNEQFF	TGCAGCGAGGAACTAGCGGGAGTCGGCAATGAGCAGTTCTTC
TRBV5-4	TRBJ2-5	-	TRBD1	CASRVFDRERETQYF	TGTGCCAGCAGGGTATTCGACAGGGAACGGGAGACCCAGTACTTC
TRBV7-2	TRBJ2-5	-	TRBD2	CASSLVIAGGQETQYF	TGTGCCAGCAGCTTAGTGATAGCGGGAGGGCAAGAGACCCAGTACTTC
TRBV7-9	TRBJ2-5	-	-	CASSLDWGVQETQYF	TGTGCCAGCAGCTTAGATTGGGGGGTTCAAGAGACCCAGTACTTC
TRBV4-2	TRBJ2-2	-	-	CASNLGDTGELFF	TGTGCCAGCAACCTAGGAGACACCGGGGAGCTGTTTTTT
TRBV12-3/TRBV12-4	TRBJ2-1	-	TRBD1	CASSFRTGNEQFF	TGTGCCAGCAGTTTTCGGACAGGGAATGAGCAGTTCTTC
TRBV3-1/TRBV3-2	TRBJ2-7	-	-	CASSQDRKAEQYF	TGTGCCAGCAGCCAAGACAGGAAGGCCGAGCAGTACTTC
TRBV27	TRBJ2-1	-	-	CASSPGAPNRYNEQFF	TGTGCCAGCAGCCCGGGAGCCCCTAATAGGTACAATGAGCAGTTCTTC
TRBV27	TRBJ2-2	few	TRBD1	CASSLLSGTGGNTGELFF	TGTGCCAGCAGTTTACTTTCTGGGACAGGGGGGAACACCGGGGAGCTGTTTTTT
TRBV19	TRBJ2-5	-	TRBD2	CASSPGGAGGDKTQYF	TGTGCCAGTAGTCCTGGCGGAGCGGGAGGGGATAAGACCCAGTACTTC
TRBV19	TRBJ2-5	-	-	CASSIGNEETQYF	TGTGCCAGTAGTATTGGCAATGAAGAGACCCAGTACTTC
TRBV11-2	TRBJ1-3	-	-	CASSAWSGAGNTIYF	TGTGCCAGCAGCGCGTGGTCTGGTGCTGGAAACACCATATATTTT
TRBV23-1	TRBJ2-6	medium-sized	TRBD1	CASSPPDRAPGANVLTF	TGCGCCAGCAGTCCCCCCGACAGGGCCCCTGGGGCCAACGTCCTGACTTTC
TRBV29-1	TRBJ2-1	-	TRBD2	CSVGAGGYEQFF	TGCAGCGTTGGGGCGGGAGGGTATGAGCAGTTCTTC
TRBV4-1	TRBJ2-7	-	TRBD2	CASSQDIAGVDEQYF	TGCGCCAGCAGCCAAGATATAGCGGGAGTGGACGAGCAGTACTTC
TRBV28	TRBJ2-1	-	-	CASGNGVRDEQFF	TGTGCCAGCGGGAACGGGGTACGAGATGAGCAGTTCTTC
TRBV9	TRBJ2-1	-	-	CASSVAGSPYNEQFF	TGTGCCAGCAGCGTCGCAGGATCCCCTTACAATGAGCAGTTCTTC
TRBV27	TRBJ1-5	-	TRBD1	CASSLGQGTPQHF	TGTGCCAGCAGTTTAGGACAGGGAACGCCCCAGCATTTT
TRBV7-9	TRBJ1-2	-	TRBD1	CASSSNRGDYGYTF	TGTGCCAGCAGCTCCAACAGGGGCGACTATGGCTACACCTTC
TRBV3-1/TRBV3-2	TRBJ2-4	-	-	CASSHRGPLAKNIQYF	TGTGCCAGCAGCCACAGGGGTCCCCTAGCCAAAAACATTCAGTACTTC
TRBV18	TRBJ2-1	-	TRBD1	CASSSDRGSYNEQFF	TGTGCCAGCTCATCCGACAGGGGCTCCTACAATGAGCAGTTCTTC
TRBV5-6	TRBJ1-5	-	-	CASSLAVGGSNQPQHF	TGTGCCAGCAGCTTGGCGGTTGGGGGGAGCAATCAGCCCCAGCATTTT
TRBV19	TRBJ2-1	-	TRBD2	CASSELAGGPDEQFF	TGTGCCAGTAGCGAGCTAGCGGGAGGGCCGGATGAGCAGTTCTTC
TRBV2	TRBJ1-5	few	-	CASSELGASNQPQHF	TGTGCCAGCAGTGAATTAGGGGCGAGCAATCAGCCCCAGCATTTT
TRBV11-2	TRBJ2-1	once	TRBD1	CASRYPGTAVGNEQFF	TGTGCCAGCAGATACCCCGGGACAGCGGTCGGAAATGAGCAGTTCTTC
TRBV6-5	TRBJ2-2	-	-	CASQLRTLGTGELFF	TGTGCCAGCCAACTGAGGACATTGGGGACCGGGGAGCTGTTTTTT
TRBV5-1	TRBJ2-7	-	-	CASSLVEGSYEQYF	TGCGCCAGTAGCTTGGTAGAGGGTTCCTACGAGCAGTACTTC
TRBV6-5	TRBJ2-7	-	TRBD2	CASSQGLAGTYEQYF	TGTGCCAGCAGTCAGGGACTAGCGGGAACGTACGAGCAGTACTTC
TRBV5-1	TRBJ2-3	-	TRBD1	CASSLVPGQDTDTQYF	TGCGCCAGCAGTCTCGTACCGGGACAGGACACAGATACGCAGTATTTT
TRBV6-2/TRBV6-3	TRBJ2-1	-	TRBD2	CASSLAGGSDEQFF	TGTGCCAGCAGTTTAGCGGGAGGGTCAGATGAGCAGTTCTTC
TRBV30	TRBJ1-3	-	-	CAWGKGESGNTIYF	TGTGCCTGGGGGAAAGGAGAGTCTGGAAACACCATATATTTT
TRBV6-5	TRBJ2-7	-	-	CASKPGGLDPYEQYF	TGTGCCAGCAAACCCGGGGGTCTAGACCCCTACGAGCAGTACTTC
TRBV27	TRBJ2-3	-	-	CASSFWPGADTQYF	TGTGCCAGCAGTTTCTGGCCAGGGGCAGATACGCAGTATTTT
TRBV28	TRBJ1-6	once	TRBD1	CASSKTGYPLHF	TGTGCCAGCAGTAAGACAGGGTATCCCCTCCACTTT
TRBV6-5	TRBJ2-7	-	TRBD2	CASSYSGLAVIYEQYF	TGTGCCAGCAGTTACTCGGGCCTAGCGGTAATTTACGAGCAGTACTTC
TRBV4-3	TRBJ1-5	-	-	CASSQEQGQNQPQHF	TGCGCCAGCAGCCAAGAACAGGGACAAAATCAGCCCCAGCATTTT
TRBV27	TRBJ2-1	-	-	CASSLARGFEQFF	TGTGCCAGCAGTCTCGCCCGGGGGTTTGAGCAGTTCTTC